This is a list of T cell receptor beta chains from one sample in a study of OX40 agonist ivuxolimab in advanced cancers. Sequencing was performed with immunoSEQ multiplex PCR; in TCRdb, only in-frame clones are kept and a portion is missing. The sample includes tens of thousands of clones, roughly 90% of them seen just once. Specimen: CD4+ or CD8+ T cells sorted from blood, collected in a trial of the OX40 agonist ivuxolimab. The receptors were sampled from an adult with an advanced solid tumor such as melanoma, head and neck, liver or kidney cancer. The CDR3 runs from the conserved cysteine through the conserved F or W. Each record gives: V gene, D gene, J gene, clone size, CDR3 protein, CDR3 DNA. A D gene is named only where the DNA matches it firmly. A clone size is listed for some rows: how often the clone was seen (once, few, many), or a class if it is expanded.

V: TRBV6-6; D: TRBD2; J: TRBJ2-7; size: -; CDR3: CASSYSTSGAYEQYF; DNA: TGTGCCAGCAGTTACTCCACTAGCGGTGCCTACGAGCAGTACTTC
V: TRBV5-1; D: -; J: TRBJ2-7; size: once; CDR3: CASSLGQPTNYEQYF; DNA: TGCGCCAGCAGCTTGGGACAGCCTACCAACTACGAGCAGTACTTC
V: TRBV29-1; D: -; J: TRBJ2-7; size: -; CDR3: CSVVEGVPYEQYF; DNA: TGCAGCGTTGTCGAGGGCGTACCCTACGAGCAGTACTTC
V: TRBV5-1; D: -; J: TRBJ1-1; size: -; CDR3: CASSLGEFRTEAFF; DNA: TGCGCCAGCAGCTTGGGGGAGTTTCGCACTGAAGCTTTCTTT
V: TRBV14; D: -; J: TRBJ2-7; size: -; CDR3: CASSQVPLTRYF; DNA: TGTGCCAGCAGCCAGGTGCCGTTGACCAGGTACTTC
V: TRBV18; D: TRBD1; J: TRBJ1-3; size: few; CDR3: CASSPQGSAGNTIYF; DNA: TGTGCCAGCTCCCCACAGGGGTCCGCCGGAAACACCATATATTTT
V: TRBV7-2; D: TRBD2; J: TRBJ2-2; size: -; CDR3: CASSFLSGLTGELFF; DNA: TGTGCCAGCAGCTTTCTTAGCGGGCTCACCGGGGAGCTGTTTTTT
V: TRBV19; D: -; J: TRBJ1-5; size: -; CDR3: CASTHLDLVNQPQHF; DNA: TGTGCCAGTACCCATTTGGACCTGGTCAATCAGCCCCAGCATTTT
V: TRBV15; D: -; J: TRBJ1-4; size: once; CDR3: CATSRGPEKLFF; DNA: TGTGCCACCAGCAGAGGGCCTGAAAAACTGTTTTTT
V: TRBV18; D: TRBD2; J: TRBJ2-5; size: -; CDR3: CASSPSGGYQETQYF; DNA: TGTGCCAGCTCACCCTCGGGGGGATACCAAGAGACCCAGTACTTC
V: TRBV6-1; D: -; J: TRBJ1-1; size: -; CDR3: CASSEHRNTEAFF; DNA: TGTGCCAGCAGTGAGCACAGGAACACTGAAGCTTTCTTT
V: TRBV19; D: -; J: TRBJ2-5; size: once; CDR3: CASSIGRQLYQETQYF; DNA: TGTGCCAGTAGTATAGGTCGGCAGCTGTACCAAGAGACCCAGTACTTC
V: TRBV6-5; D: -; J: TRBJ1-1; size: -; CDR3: CASSYGENTEAFF; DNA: TGTGCCAGCAGTTACGGGGAGAACACTGAAGCTTTCTTT
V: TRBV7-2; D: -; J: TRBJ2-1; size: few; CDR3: CASSLMAASYNEQFF; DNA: TGTGCCAGCAGCTTAATGGCTGCCTCCTACAATGAGCAGTTCTTC
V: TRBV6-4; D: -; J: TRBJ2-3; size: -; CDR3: CASSAQGSRADTQYF; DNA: TGTGCCAGCAGCGCCCAGGGTAGTCGGGCAGATACGCAGTATTTT
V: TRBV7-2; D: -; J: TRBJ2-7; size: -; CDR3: CASSLAGLYEQYF; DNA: TGTGCCAGCAGCTTAGCGGGGCTCTACGAGCAGTACTTC
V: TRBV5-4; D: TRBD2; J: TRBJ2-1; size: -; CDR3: CASSRGGAYNEQFF; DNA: TGTGCCAGCAGCCGGGGGGGGGCCTACAATGAGCAGTTCTTC
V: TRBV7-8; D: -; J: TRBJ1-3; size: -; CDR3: CASSLGTALRGNTIYF; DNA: TGTGCCAGCAGCTTAGGGACAGCCCTTAGGGGAAACACCATATATTTT
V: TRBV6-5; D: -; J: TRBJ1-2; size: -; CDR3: CASSNTANYGYTF; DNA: TGTGCCAGCAGTAACACAGCTAACTATGGCTACACCTTC
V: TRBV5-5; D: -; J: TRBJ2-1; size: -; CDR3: CASSLVLQGGNEQFF; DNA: TGTGCCAGCAGCTTAGTGTTGCAGGGGGGAAATGAGCAGTTCTTC
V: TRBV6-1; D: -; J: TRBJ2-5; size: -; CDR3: CASGRYQETQYF; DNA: TGTGCCAGCGGCCGGTACCAAGAGACCCAGTACTTC
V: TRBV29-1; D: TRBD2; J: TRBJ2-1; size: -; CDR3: CSVAGTSGEGRQFF; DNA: TGCAGCGTCGCGGGGACTAGCGGGGAGGGGAGGCAGTTCTTC
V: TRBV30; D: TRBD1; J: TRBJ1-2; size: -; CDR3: CAWTLQGSYGYTF; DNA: TGTGCCTGGACCTTACAGGGGAGTTATGGCTACACCTTC
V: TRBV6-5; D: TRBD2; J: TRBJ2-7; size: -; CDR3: CASSRGTSGYEQYF; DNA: TGTGCCAGCAGTCGGGGGACTAGCGGCTACGAGCAGTACTTC
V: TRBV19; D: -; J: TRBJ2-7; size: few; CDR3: CASSIGGPMNYEQYF; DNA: TGTGCCAGTAGTATAGGGGGGCCTATGAACTACGAGCAGTACTTC
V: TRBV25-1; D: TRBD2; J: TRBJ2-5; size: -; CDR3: CASSAASGTSGSETQYF; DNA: TGTGCCAGCAGTGCGGCGAGCGGGACTAGCGGGAGTGAGACCCAGTACTTC
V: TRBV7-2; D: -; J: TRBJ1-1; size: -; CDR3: CASSSGVRSWDTEAFF; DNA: TGTGCCAGCAGCTCCGGGGTTCGCTCTTGGGACACTGAAGCTTTCTTT
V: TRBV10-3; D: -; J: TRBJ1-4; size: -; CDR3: CAISGDGVMNEKLFF; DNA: TGTGCCATCAGTGGGGACGGAGTAATGAATGAAAAACTGTTTTTT
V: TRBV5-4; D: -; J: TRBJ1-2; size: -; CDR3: CASSLRRLYGYTF; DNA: TGTGCCAGCAGCTTGAGGAGACTCTATGGCTACACCTTC
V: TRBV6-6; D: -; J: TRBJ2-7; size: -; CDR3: CASSYFRGAYEQYF; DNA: TGTGCCAGCAGTTACTTCCGCGGGGCCTACGAGCAGTACTTC
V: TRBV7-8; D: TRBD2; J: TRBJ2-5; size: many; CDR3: CASSPGGGPNQETQYF; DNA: TGTGCCAGCAGCCCGGGCGGGGGACCTAACCAAGAGACCCAGTACTTC
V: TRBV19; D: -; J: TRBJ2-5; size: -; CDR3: CASSTQGTTQETQYF; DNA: TGTGCCAGTAGTACCCAGGGAACTACCCAAGAGACCCAGTACTTC
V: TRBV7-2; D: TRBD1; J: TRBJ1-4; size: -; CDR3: CASSAGQGDEKLFF; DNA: TGTGCCAGCAGCGCGGGACAGGGCGATGAAAAACTGTTTTTT
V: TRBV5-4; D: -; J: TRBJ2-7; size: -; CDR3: CASSLGMWTEYF; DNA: TGTGCCAGCAGCTTGGGAATGTGGACGGAGTACTTC
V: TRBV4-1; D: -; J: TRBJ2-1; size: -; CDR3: CASSKDVIGNEQFF; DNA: TGCGCCAGCAGCAAGGATGTCATCGGAAATGAGCAGTTCTTC
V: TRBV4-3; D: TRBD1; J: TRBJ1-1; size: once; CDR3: CASSQEQGGTEAFF; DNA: TGCGCCAGCAGCCAAGAACAGGGGGGGACTGAAGCTTTCTTT